This T cell receptor (beta chain) was observed in a study of graft-versus-host responses after intestinal transplantation. The repertoire was sequenced with immunoSEQ multiplex PCR; TCRdb's copy has only in-frame clones and lacks some. The sample records about 82,000 clones, about nine tenths being singletons. Remarks on this clone: Its matching antigen is unknown.

This CDR3 spans 16 amino acids. V lost 0 bases, J lost 7 bases, and 7 bases stayed unmatched. Germline V gene sequence: CDR1 LNHNV, CDR2 YYDKDF (reference sequence). This TCR was sampled from a human donor who received an intestinal transplant. Sequences were derived from unstimulated CD4+ T cells sorted from spleen or lymph node cells, sampled before intestinal transplant. The rearrangement joins TRBV15 to TRBJ2-3, with 10 bases fitting TRBD2. CDR3: CATSRDLAGGPYTQYF. The CDR3 DNA reads TGTGCCACCAGCAGAGATTTAGCGGGGGGACCTTATACGCAGTATTTT.